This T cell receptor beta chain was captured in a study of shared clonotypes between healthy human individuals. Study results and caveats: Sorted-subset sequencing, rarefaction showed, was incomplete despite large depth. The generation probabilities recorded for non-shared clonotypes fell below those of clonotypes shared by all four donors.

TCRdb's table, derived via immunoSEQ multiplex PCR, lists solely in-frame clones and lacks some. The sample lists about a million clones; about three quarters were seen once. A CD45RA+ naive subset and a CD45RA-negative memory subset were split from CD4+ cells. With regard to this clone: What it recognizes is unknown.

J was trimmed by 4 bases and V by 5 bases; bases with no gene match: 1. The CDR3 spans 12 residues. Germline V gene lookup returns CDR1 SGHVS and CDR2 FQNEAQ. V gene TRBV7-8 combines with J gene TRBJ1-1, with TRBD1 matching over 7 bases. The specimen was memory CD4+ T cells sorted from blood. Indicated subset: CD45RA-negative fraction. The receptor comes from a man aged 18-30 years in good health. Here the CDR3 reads CASSQGGTEAFF. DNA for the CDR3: TGTGCCAGCAGCCAGGGGGGCACTGAAGCTTTCTTT.